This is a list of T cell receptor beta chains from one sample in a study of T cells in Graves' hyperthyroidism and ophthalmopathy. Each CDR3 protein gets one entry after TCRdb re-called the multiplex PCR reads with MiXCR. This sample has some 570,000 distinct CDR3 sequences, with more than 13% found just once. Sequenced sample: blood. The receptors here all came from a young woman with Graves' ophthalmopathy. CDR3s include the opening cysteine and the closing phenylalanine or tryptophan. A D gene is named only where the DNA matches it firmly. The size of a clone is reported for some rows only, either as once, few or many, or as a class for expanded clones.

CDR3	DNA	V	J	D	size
CASSQDRTGFSSYNEQFF	TGTGCCAGCAGCCAAGATCGGACTGGGTTTAGCTCCTACAATGAGCAGTTCTTC	TRBV3-1	TRBJ2-1	NA	many
CASSSQGPIYEQYF	TGTGCCAGCAGCTCACAGGGGCCGATCTACGAGCAGTACTTC	TRBV7-9	TRBJ2-7	TRBD1	many
CASSFYSGNVGSYNEQFF	TGTGCCAGCAGTTTCTATTCCGGTAACGTGGGCTCCTACAATGAGCAGTTCTTC	TRBV12-3/TRBV12-4	TRBJ2-1	NA	many
CASSRVGGYEQYF	TGTGCCAGCAGCAGGGTAGGGGGCTACGAGCAGTACTTC	TRBV14	TRBJ2-7	NA	NA
CASSPGPYSNQPQHF	TGTGCCAGCAGCCCCGGTCCCTATAGCAATCAGCCCCAGCATTTT	TRBV7-2	TRBJ1-5	NA	many
CATGEGQSTQETQYF	TGTGCCACCGGGGAGGGACAGTCAACCCAAGAGACCCAGTACTTC	TRBV30	TRBJ2-5	NA	few
CASSLAKVPGSARGEAFF	TGCGCCAGCAGCTTGGCCAAGGTCCCGGGATCGGCCCGAGGGGAAGCTTTCTTT	TRBV5-1	TRBJ1-1	NA	few
CASSPGPQGARSQPQHF	TGCGCCAGCAGCCCGGGGCCTCAGGGGGCGCGTAGTCAGCCCCAGCATTTT	TRBV4-1	TRBJ1-5	TRBD1	many
CASSQGRASYNEQFF	TGTGCCAGCAGCCAAGGGAGAGCGAGCTACAATGAGCAGTTCTTC	TRBV3-1	TRBJ2-1	NA	NA
CASSFHLPLGAFF	TGTGCCAGCAGTTTTCACCTTCCATTAGGAGCTTTCTTT	TRBV12-3/TRBV12-4	TRBJ1-1	NA	many
CASSEGSLQETQYF	TGTGCCAGCAGTGAAGGTAGTCTCCAAGAGACCCAGTACTTC	TRBV2	TRBJ2-5	NA	NA
CATTDRRLTDTQYF	TGTGCCACAACGGACAGGCGTCTCACAGATACGCAGTATTTT	TRBV19	TRBJ2-3	TRBD1	many
CSVVGTGFPGYTF	TGCAGCGTTGTCGGGACAGGGTTTCCTGGCTACACCTTC	TRBV29-1	TRBJ1-2	TRBD1	many
CAWSGFGTVGQETQYF	TGTGCCTGGAGTGGATTCGGGACCGTTGGTCAAGAGACCCAGTACTTC	TRBV30	TRBJ2-5	NA	NA
CASSASGNEETQYF	TGTGCCAGCAGCGCTAGCGGGAATGAAGAGACCCAGTACTTC	TRBV11-2	TRBJ2-5	TRBD2	many
CASVRGASYEQYF	TGTGCCAGCGTTAGGGGGGCATCCTACGAGCAGTACTTC	TRBV7-9	TRBJ2-7	NA	NA
CASSRTRDRVNYGYTF	TGTGCCAGCAGTCGCACCCGGGACAGGGTAAACTATGGCTACACCTTC	TRBV27	TRBJ1-2	TRBD1	many
CASSLSPTINEQFF	TGTGCCAGCAGCTTAAGTCCAACGATCAATGAGCAGTTCTTC	TRBV11-1	TRBJ2-1	NA	many
CASSLGSDGRADGYTF	TGTGCCAGCAGCTTAGGTTCGGATGGACGGGCAGATGGCTACACCTTC	TRBV7-9	TRBJ1-2	NA	many
CASSPEGRSPLHF	TGTGCCAGCAGCCCGGAGGGGAGATCACCCCTCCACTTT	TRBV3-1	TRBJ1-6	NA	many
CASSYSSWGWPQHF	TGTGCCAGCAGTTACTCGTCTTGGGGCTGGCCCCAGCATTTT	TRBV6-5	TRBJ1-5	NA	NA
CAGNEGLEETQYF	TGTGCCGGCAATGAGGGGCTTGAAGAGACCCAGTACTTC	TRBV2	TRBJ2-5	NA	NA
CASSFSGLATYEQYF	TGTGCCAGCAGCTTCTCGGGACTAGCTACCTACGAGCAGTACTTC	TRBV7-2	TRBJ2-7	TRBD2	many
CASSPGSRQGAGELFF	TGTGCCAGCAGCCCTGGGTCGAGGCAGGGGGCCGGGGAGCTGTTTTTT	TRBV9	TRBJ2-2	TRBD1	few
CAWSVRQGLGYTF	TGTGCCTGGAGTGTAAGGCAGGGGCTTGGCTACACCTTC	TRBV30	TRBJ1-2	NA	once
CASSRRISYEQYF	TGTGCCAGCAGCCGACGGATCTCCTACGAGCAGTACTTC	TRBV6-1	TRBJ2-7	NA	many
CASSLEGFRETQYF	TGTGCCAGCAGCTTAGAGGGTTTCCGGGAGACCCAGTACTTC	TRBV11-2	TRBJ2-5	NA	many